The 25 T cell receptor beta chains in this list originate from one sample, sequenced in a study of vaccination and CD4 T cells after COVID-19. The assay that was used to sequence DNA from cultured CD4+ T cells was the Oncomine TCR Beta short-read assay. MiXCR, applied by TCRdb to the PCR reads, yields one record per CDR3 protein. The sample includes fewer than 20,000 distinct CDR3 sequences, about 50% seen only once; the top ten take 7.9%. Documented treatment: roughly 11-day PBMC culture with coronavirus spike peptide pools or control peptides (ViraFEST assay). Antigens for these TCRs are unknown. The specimen was CD4+ T cells from blood, cultured in vitro. All receptors come from a human donor who had recovered from COVID-19.

The chain couples TRBV11-2 to TRBJ2-1; tentative D call: TRBD2 (6 bases). With 2 bases removed from V and 7 bases from J, the gap between germline ends came to 18 bases. The germline CDR1 and CDR2 sequences are SGHAT and FQNNGV. The CDR3 extends over 16 amino acids. The CDR3 coding sequence is TGTGCCAGCAGCTTAATCCGGGGGAAGACCTCAAATGAGCAGTTCTTC. Its protein is CASSLIRGKTSNEQFF.

In DNA form, the CDR3 reads TGTGCCAGCAGCCCAGCGGGAGCGTTCAATGAGCAGTTCTTC. Its protein is CASSPAGAFNEQFF. This rearrangement joins TRBV7-2 to TRBJ2-1, with TRBD2 matching 8 bases. With 5 bases clipped from V and 6 bases from J, the junction kept 6 bases outside the gene matches. Germline V gives CDR1 SGHTA, CDR2 FQGNSA. The CDR3 covers 14 residues.

This clonotype was observed once. The chain carries TRBV19 and TRBJ1-5; 7 nucleotides agree with TRBD1. Germline assignment: CDR1 LNHDA and CDR2 SQIVND (reference sequence). V gave up 6 bases and J gave up 0 bases; unmatched junction bases: 11. This CDR3 is 17 amino acids long. The CDR3 DNA sequence: TGTGCCAGTAGCCGCCCCCGGGACAGTTATAGCAATCAGCCCCAGCATTTT. Residues: CASSRPRDSYSNQPQHF.

The sample holds a few counts of this clonotype. The gene calls are TRBV20-1 and TRBJ2-1; D is ambiguous. CDR3 length equals 15 residues. Trimming shortened V by 6 bases and J by 7 bases, and 22 bases separated the two germline ends. Per germline, CDR1 DFQATT and CDR2 SNEGSKA (reference sequence). The CDR3: CSAPRLGALGNEQFF. CDR3 DNA sequence: TGCAGTGCCCCTCGCCTCGGTGCCCTCGGGAATGAGCAGTTCTTC.

The rearrangement links TRBV6-1 to TRBJ1-2; D remains unclear. This CDR3 contains 15 residues. With 0 bases removed from V and 2 bases from J, the gap between germline ends came to 10 bases. Germline-derived CDR1 and CDR2 are MNHNS and SASEGT. The CDR3 region is CASSEALTVNYGYTF. The CDR3 DNA is TGTGCCAGCAGTGAAGCGCTCACAGTAAACTATGGCTACACCTTC.

J is TRBJ2-7 and V is TRBV2; TRBD1 aligns across 12 bases. Looked up from germline, CDR1 is SNHLY and CDR2 is FYNNEI. The trim removed 7 bases at V and 6 bases at J, leaving 7 bases unmatched. This CDR3 is 14 amino acids long. This chain's CDR3 is CASTAGTGGLEQYF. CDR3 coding DNA: TGTGCCAGCACGGCCGGGACAGGGGGCCTCGAGCAGTACTTC.

The chain links TRBV28 to TRBJ2-2; no definite D call. The CDR3 length is 13 residues. With 6 bases removed from V and 0 bases from J, the gap between germline ends came to 5 bases. Germline CDR1 reads MDHEN; CDR2 reads SYDVKM. The CDR3, as DNA: TGTGCCAGCAGGACCGCGAACACCGGGGAGCTGTTTTTT. This encodes CASRTANTGELFF.

The chain carries TRBV20-1 and TRBJ2-5; D tentatively reads TRBD1 or TRBD2 (7 bases each). CDR3 length: 15 residues. V was cut by 0 bases and J by 5 bases, with 16 bases left in between. Germline V gene sequence: CDR1 DFQATT, CDR2 SNEGSKA (reference sequence). The CDR3 DNA reads TGCAGTGCTAGAGATGCCAGGGGGGGTGGGGAGACCCAGTACTTC. This codes for CSARDARGGGETQYF.

This clonotype has only a few counts. The V gene is TRBV2, the J gene TRBJ1-6, with D unresolved. The CDR3 loop spans 13 amino acids. In germline, CDR1 is SNHLY, CDR2 FYNNEI. Trimming took 4 bases from V and 8 from J, leaving 9 bases between them. Written as DNA, the CDR3 is TGTGCCAGCAGTGGGCAGAATTATTCACCCCTCCACTTT. Encoded protein: CASSGQNYSPLHF.

This clonotype turned up a few times. The CDR3 sequence is CASSLMEGSGYTF. The DNA of the CDR3 is TGTGCCAGCAGCTTAATGGAGGGGTCCGGCTACACCTTC. This chain joins TRBV7-2 and TRBJ1-2, with D perhaps matching TRBD1 (5 bases). CDR3 length: 13 residues. Trimming took 2 bases from V and 8 from J, leaving 12 bases between them. Per germline, CDR1 SGHTA and CDR2 FQGNSA.

This clonotype was seen once. The chain joins TRBV12-3 or TRBV12-4 to TRBJ2-7; 10 bases are shared with TRBD1. This CDR3 spans 13 amino acids. CDR3: CPPLGTGADEQYF. The CDR3 nucleotides are TGTCCTCCTCTAGGGACAGGGGCCGATGAGCAGTACTTC.

The chain's CDR3 is CASSEERESDEQYF. The CDR3, as DNA: TGTGCCAGCAGTGAAGAGCGGGAGAGCGACGAGCAGTACTTC. The chain carries TRBV2 and TRBJ2-7; 8 bases map to TRBD2. This CDR3 spans 14 amino acids. CDR1 SNHLY and CDR2 FYNNEI come from the germline V gene. The J segment lost 5 bases and the V segment lost 1 base, leaving 4 bases of the junction unmatched.

This clonotype has a handful of counts. The rearrangement joins TRBV2 to TRBJ1-5; 8 nucleotides align to TRBD1. CDR1 is SNHLY, CDR2 FYNNEI, per germline. This CDR3 has 14 residues. J lost 2 bases, V lost 5 bases, and 2 bases had no gene match. The CDR3 nucleotides are TGTGCCAGCAGTCCGACAGGGGGCAATCAGCCCCAGCATTTT. Residues: CASSPTGGNQPQHF.

This clonotype was seen only a few times. The V gene is TRBV7-9, the J gene TRBJ1-1, with TRBD1 as a possible D gene (5 bases). V was shortened by 5 bases and J by 2 bases, with 9 bases between the two germline ends. The CDR3 spans 13 residues. CDR1 is SEHNR, CDR2 FQNEAQ, per germline (reference sequence). The chain's CDR3 is CASSLDSNTEAFF. CDR3 coding DNA: TGTGCCAGCAGCCTTGACAGTAACACTGAAGCTTTCTTT.

This clonotype came up a few times. The chain has TRBV7-8 and TRBJ1-2; TRBD1 aligns across 8 bases. Germline assignment: CDR1 SGHVS and CDR2 FQNEAQ. CDR3 length equals 14 residues. With V trimmed by 1 base and J by 6 bases, 4 bases remained unmatched. CDR3 residues: CASSLGRTGNGYTF. Written as DNA, the CDR3 is TGTGCCAGCAGCTTAGGACGGACAGGGAATGGCTACACCTTC.

This clonotype was seen a handful of times. The genes are TRBV5-1 and TRBJ1-1; the D is unclear. CDR3 length: 14 amino acids. Germline values: CDR1 SGHRS, CDR2 YFSETQ. Trimming cost V 1 base and J 10 bases, with 17 bases left between them. The CDR3 DNA reads as TGCGCCAGCAGCTTGAACGGATTATCAACCGGAGCTTTCTTT. Translating gives CASSLNGLSTGAFF.

The chain is built from TRBV6-5 and TRBJ1-2; D is uncertain. The V gene lost 3 bases and the J gene lost 7 bases, with 21 bases spanning the gap. The CDR3 covers 16 residues. CDR1 is MNHEY and CDR2 is SVGAGI in the germline V gene. The CDR3 sequence is CASSYKWKREAGGYTF. CDR3 bases: TGTGCCAGCAGTTATAAATGGAAAAGGGAAGCGGGTGGCTACACCTTC.

The chain couples TRBV7-2 to TRBJ1-2; 8 bases are a match to TRBD1. The CDR3 has 13 amino acids. V shed 5 bases, J shed 8 bases, and the junction held 7 bases outside the gene matches. Per germline, CDR1 SGHTA and CDR2 FQGNSA. CDR3 protein: CASSVGQGRGYTF. The CDR3 DNA reads as TGTGCCAGCAGCGTTGGACAGGGTAGAGGCTACACCTTC.

The rearrangement links TRBV6-5 to TRBJ2-5; D call uncertain. V was clipped by 2 bases and J by 5 bases, with 15 bases between them. The germline gives CDR1 MNHEY, CDR2 SVGAGI. CDR3 length: 15 amino acids. DNA for the CDR3: TGTGCCAGCAGTTACCCCTCGAAGATAGGGGAGACCCAGTACTTC. Translating gives CASSYPSKIGETQYF.

V usage is TRBV12-3 or TRBV12-4 and J usage is TRBJ1-3; the D gene is possibly TRBD1 (5 bases). V lost 7 bases, J lost 5 bases, and 21 bases lay in between. The CDR3 consists of 16 residues. DNA for the CDR3: TGTGCCAGCACCTCCCTAGGGGCAATAACTAGAAACACCATATATTTT. Its translation is CASTSLGAITRNTIYF.

This clonotype was detected only a few times. V is TRBV27 and J is TRBJ1-6; a possible D gene is TRBD1 (6 bases). CDR1 is MNHEY, CDR2 SMNVEV, per germline (reference sequence). V dropped 2 bases and J dropped 5 bases, with 10 bases sitting between them. The CDR3 loop spans 15 amino acids. The chain's CDR3 is CASSLPQGNNSPLHF. The CDR3 DNA follows: TGTGCCAGCAGTTTACCTCAGGGGAATAATTCACCCCTCCACTTT.

This clonotype was detected only once. The CDR3 DNA sequence: TGTGCCAGCAGCCCCCCGACTGGGGACACTGAAGCTTTCTTT. It is translated as CASSPPTGDTEAFF. V is TRBV5-4 and J is TRBJ1-1; D is ambiguous. The V gene lost 4 bases and the J gene lost 3 bases, with 13 bases spanning the gap. The CDR3 runs 14 residues. The germline gives CDR1 SGHNT, CDR2 YYREEE (reference sequence).

This rearrangement joins TRBV28 to TRBJ2-7; a weak D match, TRBD2 (6 bases). Trimming cost V 3 bases and J 1 base, with 10 bases left between them. The CDR3 is 14 residues long. The germline V gene encodes CDR1 MDHEN and CDR2 SYDVKM. CDR3 region: CASSFGGASYEQYF. The CDR3 coding sequence is TGTGCCAGCAGTTTTGGCGGGGCGTCCTACGAGCAGTACTTC.

The chain combines TRBV19 with TRBJ1-1; D is perhaps TRBD1 (6 bases). Germline V gives CDR1 LNHDA, CDR2 SQIVND (reference sequence). The ends were cut back, 1 base at V and 1 base at J, with 13 bases in the middle. This CDR3 is built from 16 residues. The CDR3 sequence: CASSIAGTRTNTEAFF. CDR3 DNA: TGTGCCAGTAGTATAGCCGGGACAAGGACGAACACTGAAGCTTTCTTT.

This rearrangement joins TRBV7-9 to TRBJ2-2, with TRBD2 identical over 10 bases. CDR1 is SEHNR, CDR2 FQNEAQ, per germline (reference sequence). The CDR3 consists of 14 residues. The trim removed 3 bases at V and 6 bases at J, leaving 1 base unmatched. The CDR3 is CASSFSGRAGELFF. The CDR3 bases are TGTGCCAGCAGCTTCAGCGGGAGGGCCGGGGAGCTGTTTTTT.